The 14 T cell receptor beta chains below come from one sample, sequenced in a study of cytomegalovirus exposure and HLA in healthy donors. The PCR used 60 Vbeta and 13 Jbeta primers. Only in-frame clones appear in the TCRdb table, and some are missing; sequencing was by immunoSEQ multiplex PCR. The profile shows 120,000 to 150,000 clones, 75% to 80% of them singletons. Sequences were obtained from PBMCs. Source of these receptors: a woman between 25 and 40 years old in good health and CMV-seronegative.

The V and J genes are TRBV6-4 and TRBJ2-7, with 7 bases aligning to TRBD2. The CDR3 spans 13 residues. J lost 11 bases, V lost 3 bases, and 10 bases had no gene match. The germline gives CDR1 MRHNA, CDR2 SNTAGT. CDR3 bases: TGTGCCAGCAGTGAAAGCCGGGAGGACAAGAAGTACTTC. Encoded protein: CASSESREDKKYF.

The genes are TRBV18 and TRBJ2-5, with TRBD1 identical over 9 bases. The trim removed 8 bases at V and 6 bases at J, leaving 7 bases unmatched. The germline CDR1 and CDR2 sequences are KGHSH and LQKENI. The CDR3 loop spans 13 amino acids. The CDR3: CASHGTGSKTQYF. The CDR3 region has the DNA TGTGCCAGCCATGGGACAGGGTCTAAGACCCAGTACTTC.

This chain joins TRBV9 and TRBJ2-5; 9 bases agree with TRBD2. The CDR3 consists of 17 residues. Germline trimming cut 0 bases from V and 0 bases from J; bases unmatched to any gene: 6. CDR1 and CDR2 (germline): SGDLS, YYNGEE. CDR3 DNA: TGTGCCAGCAGCGTAGATGGTAGCGGGGGTTACCAAGAGACCCAGTACTTC. The encoded protein is CASSVDGSGGYQETQYF.

This clone has a handful of counts. The same CDR3 is also encoded by other DNA sequences in this sample. This rearrangement joins TRBV4-1 to TRBJ1-2; the D gene is possibly TRBD1 (6 bases). Trimming pared 1 base from V and 0 bases from J, leaving 9 bases between. In germline, CDR1 is MGHRA, CDR2 YSYEKL. The CDR3 consists of 15 residues. CDR3 residues: CASSQGGGANYGYTF. CDR3 nucleotides: TGCGCCAGCAGCCAAGGGGGGGGCGCTAACTATGGCTACACCTTC.

This clone came up a few times. The V call is TRBV6-1, the J call TRBJ2-1; 10 bases match TRBD2. V trimming: 8 bases; J trimming: 8 bases; junction bases outside the gene matches: 6. Per the germline V gene, CDR1 is MNHNS and CDR2 is SASEGT. The CDR3 runs to 13 residues. The CDR3: CASLSGGAYEQFF. CDR3 in DNA: TGTGCCAGCTTAAGCGGGGGGGCCTATGAGCAGTTCTTC.

J is TRBJ2-7 and V is TRBV9; 9 bases match TRBD2. J gave up 6 bases and V 0 bases, and 4 bases lay outside the gene matches. From germline, CDR1 is SGDLS and CDR2 YYNGEE. The CDR3 length is 14 residues. The CDR3 reads CASSVDSGGIEQYF. Written as DNA, the CDR3 is TGTGCCAGCAGCGTAGATAGCGGGGGTATCGAGCAGTACTTC.

The chain recombines TRBV12-5 with TRBJ2-5, with 11 bases fitting TRBD2. V lost 4 bases to trimming and J lost 5 bases; unmatched junction nucleotides: 6. Germline CDR1 LGHNT, CDR2 FRNRAP. The length of the CDR3 is 15 residues. DNA for the CDR3: TGTGCTAGTGGTTCCCACGGGACTAGCGGTGAGACCCAGTACTTC. The encoded protein is CASGSHGTSGETQYF.

The chain has TRBV18 and TRBJ1-4, with no clear D. V was trimmed by 3 bases and J by 8 bases, leaving 16 bases between them. The CDR3 loop spans 15 amino acids. Germline V gene data show CDR1 as KGHSH and CDR2 as LQKENI. The DNA of the CDR3 is TGTGCCAGCTCACCCTCAGGTTCCGCAGGAGAAAAACTGTTTTTT. As protein: CASSPSGSAGEKLFF. Full variable domain (outside the CDR3, taken from reference TRBV18 and TRBJ1-4): NAGVMQNPRHLVRRRGQEARLRCSPMKGHSHVYWYRQLPEEGLKFMVYLQKENIIDESGMPKERFSAEFPKEGPSILRIQQVVRGDSAAYFCASSPSGSAGEKLFFGSGTQLSVL.

V and J are TRBV2 and TRBJ1-5, with D tentatively TRBD1 (6 bases). Germline-derived CDR1 and CDR2 are SNHLY and FYNNEI. V dropped 5 bases and J dropped 4 bases, with 15 bases sitting between them. CDR3 length equals 15 residues. CDR3 in DNA: TGTGCCAGCAGTCTAACCGGGACACAAAATCAGCCCCAGCATTTT. Encoded protein: CASSLTGTQNQPQHF.

The chain recombines TRBV6-5 with TRBJ2-2; 8 bases match TRBD1. J gave up 4 bases and V 2 bases, and 6 bases lay outside the gene matches. Germline assignment: CDR1 MNHEY and CDR2 SVGAGI. CDR3 length equals 16 residues. The DNA of the CDR3 is TGTGCCAGCAGTTACGCAGGGGGCTGGGGCACCGGGGAGCTGTTTTTT. Translated: CASSYAGGWGTGELFF.

The chain employs TRBV19 and TRBJ1-2; possibly TRBD1 for D (6 bases). Germline loops: CDR1 LNHDA, CDR2 SQIVND (reference sequence). The CDR3 length is 13 residues. V was cut by 8 bases and J by 8 bases, with 18 bases left in between. CDR3 amino acids: CASFHGQLWGYTF. CDR3 in DNA: TGTGCCAGTTTTCACGGACAGCTGTGGGGCTACACCTTC.

The chain joins TRBV19 to TRBJ2-5; D gene ambiguous. Trimming removed 3 bases at V and 7 bases at J, with 9 bases between. The CDR3 spans 12 residues. Germline V gives CDR1 LNHDA, CDR2 SQIVND (reference sequence). The CDR3 loop is CASSILGGTQYF. The CDR3 DNA sequence: TGTGCCAGTAGTATCCTAGGTGGGACCCAGTACTTC.

This chain connects TRBV6-1 to TRBJ1-2; D unclear. V lost 4 bases to trimming and J lost 8 bases, with 14 bases between them. The CDR3 is 13 amino acids. Germline assignment: CDR1 MNHNS and CDR2 SASEGT. The CDR3 loop reads CASSVPDGRGYTF. The CDR3 DNA reads TGTGCCAGCAGTGTTCCGGACGGGAGAGGCTACACCTTC.

This clone appeared a single time. The CDR3 region is CASSLVGGGSSDTGELFF. Here the CDR3 DNA reads TGCGCCAGCAGCTTGGTCGGGGGGGGTTCCTCGGACACCGGGGAGCTGTTTTTT. The rearrangement uses TRBV5-1 and TRBJ2-2, with 8 bases that match TRBD2. V gave up 0 bases and J gave up 3 bases; unmatched junction bases: 10. Germline V gene data show CDR1 as SGHRS and CDR2 as YFSETQ. This CDR3 is built from 18 residues.